These 2 T cell receptor beta chains share one sample of origin, sequenced in a study of blood T cells in healthy people across ages. A sample-barcoded 5' primer and a J-beta primer mix were used in a second PCR of roughly 7 to 11 cycles. TCRdb recomputed calls from the 5' RACE reads with MiXCR, one row per CDR3 protein. The sample consists of about 1.8 million distinct CDR3 sequences, 40% to 55% of them appearing once. Sequencing was carried out using blood. These receptors all stem from a woman aged 40 to 55 in good health.

This clonotype showed up just once. This chain connects TRBV29-1 to TRBJ2-3, with 7 bases identical to TRBD2. V dropped 7 bases and J dropped 2; count of bases not matched to a gene: 3. Germline loops: CDR1 SQVTM, CDR2 ANQGSEA. The CDR3 has 12 residues. The CDR3 DNA reads TGCAGCGCCGGGAGGAACACAGATACGCAGTATTTT. Translating it yields CSAGRNTDTQYF.

The CDR3, as DNA: TGTGCCAGCACTTTTAGCGGGGGGACCTACAATGAGCAGTTCTTC. Translation gives CASTFSGGTYNEQFF. The chain joins TRBV2 to TRBJ2-1; 10 bases agree with TRBD2. This CDR3 spans 15 amino acids. The J segment lost 2 bases and the V segment lost 7 bases, leaving 5 bases of the junction unmatched. Germline CDR1 is SNHLY and CDR2 is FYNNEI.